This T cell receptor beta chain is drawn from a study of graft-versus-host responses after intestinal transplantation. Study overall: Transplantation in recipients was multivisceral, liver-intestinal, or isolated intestinal. Every one of the recipients received anti-thymocyte globulin induction and afterwards took tacrolimus and steroids for around 3 years.

For this clone: Antigen: not known.

Trimming stripped 3 bases from V and 5 bases from J, with 17 bases between. CDR3 size: 15 residues. From germline, CDR1 is SGHRS and CDR2 YFSETQ. Study-wide findings and caveats: The presence of high graft-versus-host to host-versus-graft clonal ratios in allografts characterized patients with graft-donor T cell macrochimerism.

Profiled with immunoSEQ multiplex PCR; TCRdb holds only in-frame clones, not every one. This table has approximately 90,000 clones, approximately 78% appearing once. The J gene is TRBJ2-5, the V gene TRBV5-1; D is unresolved. The material sequenced was unstimulated CD4+ T cells sorted from spleen or lymph node cells, taken before intestinal transplant. The origin of this receptor is a human donor who received an intestinal transplant. CDR3 loop: CASSSEAGLVETQYF. In DNA, the CDR3 is TGCGCCAGCAGCTCTGAGGCCGGGTTGGTGGAGACCCAGTACTTC.